The 25 T cell receptor beta chains below were found in one sample sequenced in a study of cytomegalovirus exposure and HLA in healthy donors. A multiplex PCR was run with 60 Vbeta primers and 13 Jbeta primers. TCRdb keeps only in-frame clones here, not all; method: immunoSEQ multiplex PCR. The table records about 190,000 clones, roughly 80% of them present only once. Sequences were obtained from PBMCs. These receptors were taken from a woman aged 25 to 39 in good health and CMV-seropositive.

The chain combines TRBV5-4 with TRBJ2-2, with TRBD2 identical over 9 bases. CDR1 and CDR2 from the germline V gene are SGHNT and YYREEE (reference sequence). The CDR3 loop spans 16 amino acids. V lost 0 bases, J lost 8 bases, and 8 bases stayed unmatched. Here the CDR3 reads CASSLGAGGPAGELFF. DNA for the CDR3: TGTGCCAGCAGCTTGGGGGCGGGAGGGCCGGCAGGGGAGCTGTTTTTT. Supplemented by reference TRBV5-4 and TRBJ2-2, the full variable domain reads ETGVTQSPTHLIKTRGQQVTLRCSSQSGHNTVSWYQQALGQGPQFIFQYYREEENGRGNFPPRFSGLQFPNYSSELNVNALELDDSALYLCASSLGAGGPAGELFFGEGSRLTVL.

This clone was detected a few times. The chain is built from TRBV28 and TRBJ2-3; 7 bases are shared with TRBD2. Germline V gene sequence: CDR1 MDHEN, CDR2 SYDVKM. V gave up 3 bases and J gave up 5 bases; unmatched junction bases: 5. There are 14 residues in the CDR3. The chain's CDR3 is CASSFGGRGDTQYF. The CDR3 nucleotides read TGTGCCAGCAGTTTTGGTGGGAGGGGAGATACGCAGTATTTT.

For this clone: The sample carries other DNA sequences with the same CDR3. The chain links TRBV11-2 to TRBJ2-3; D possibly corresponds to TRBD2 (6 bases). CDR3 length: 15 residues. Germline loops: CDR1 SGHAT, CDR2 FQNNGV. Between the trimmed V and J ends, which lost 0 bases and 3 bases, there was a span of 10 bases. CDR3: CASSLDPSGTDTQYF. The CDR3 nucleotides read TGTGCCAGCAGCTTAGATCCGAGCGGGACAGATACGCAGTATTTT.

This sequence joins TRBV15 and TRBJ2-2; D gene ambiguous. The CDR3 is made up of 17 amino acids. V was shortened by 5 bases and J by 7 bases, with 23 bases between the two germline ends. The germline gives CDR1 LNHNV, CDR2 YYDKDF (reference sequence). The CDR3 nucleotides read TGTGCCACCAGCCCCCGTGCGCCATCCTTGTCGGGCGGGGAGCTGTTTTTT. Translating gives CATSPRAPSLSGGELFF. The full variable domain, its missing parts supplied by reference TRBV15 and TRBJ2-2, is DAMVIQNPRYQVTQFGKPVTLSCSQTLNHNVMYWYQQKSSQAPKLLFHYYDKDFNNEADTPDNFQSRRPNTSFCFLDIRSPGLGDTAMYLCATSPRAPSLSGGELFFGEGSRLTVL.

This chain joins TRBV13 and TRBJ2-7; the match to TRBD2 covers 10 bases. Germline V CDR1 and CDR2: PRHDT, FYEKMQ (reference sequence). The CDR3 runs 16 residues. The V gene end was trimmed by 0 bases and the J gene end by 1 base; junction bases not matched to a gene: 3. The CDR3 nucleotides are TGTGCCAGCAGCTTAGGAGCGGGAGGGCGGTCCTACGAGCAGTACTTC. It is translated as CASSLGAGGRSYEQYF.

This clone was seen more than once but under ten times. The chain employs TRBV18 and TRBJ1-4; the match to TRBD1 covers 8 bases. V lost 3 bases and J lost 0; bases outside the gene matches: 9. The CDR3 has 18 amino acids. Germline CDR1 reads KGHSH; CDR2 reads LQKENI. The CDR3 coding sequence is TGTGCCAGCTCACCCGGCGGACAGGGCCCCTCAACTAATGAAAAACTGTTTTTT. It encodes CASSPGGQGPSTNEKLFF.

This clone was recorded once. The gene calls are TRBV4-1 and TRBJ2-2; the match to TRBD2 covers 7 bases. Germline trimming cut 0 bases from V and 4 bases from J; bases unmatched to any gene: 5. Germline V gene sequence: CDR1 MGHRA, CDR2 YSYEKL. The CDR3 spans 16 residues. CDR3 bases: TGCGCCAGCAGCCAAGAGACGGGAGGCGCCACCGGGGAGCTGTTTTTT. Protein sequence: CASSQETGGATGELFF.

The gene calls are TRBV23-1 and TRBJ2-2; the D gene is possibly TRBD2 (5 bases). TRBV23-1 is flagged as an ORF with uncertain function. The V gene lost 8 bases and the J gene lost 1 base, with 11 bases spanning the gap. The CDR3 totals 14 residues. Here the CDR3 reads CASPSGLNTGELFF. DNA of the CDR3: TGCGCCAGCCCGTCGGGGTTGAACACCGGGGAGCTGTTTTTT.

The chain joins TRBV27 to TRBJ2-5; the match to TRBD1 covers 7 bases. The J call may not be correct, given that the DNA end is closer to TRBJ2-7. Germline lookup yields CDR1 MNHEY and CDR2 SMNVEV (reference sequence). The CDR3 totals 14 residues. The CDR3 loop reads CASSFTSGGYEQYF. For the CDR3, the DNA is TGTGCCAGCAGTTTCACGTCAGGGGGCTACGAGCAGTACTTC.

The chain carries TRBV19 and TRBJ2-2, with D uncertain. Per the germline V gene, CDR1 is LNHDA and CDR2 is SQIVND (reference sequence). The CDR3 contains 14 residues. The V end was cut by 8 bases, the J end by 4 bases, with 14 bases between. The DNA of the CDR3 is TGTGCCAGTGAGAAGCAGGCGTTCACCGGGGAGCTGTTTTTT. Translated: CASEKQAFTGELFF. The full variable domain, in which reference TRBV19 and TRBJ2-2 provide the parts outside the CDR3, is DGGITQSPKYLFRKEGQNVTLSCEQNLNHDAMYWYRQDPGQGLRLIYYSQIVNDFQKGDIAEGYSVSREKKESFPLTVTSAQKNPTAFYLCASEKQAFTGELFFGEGSRLTVL.

V gene TRBV6-4 combines with J gene TRBJ2-1; 7 positions match TRBD2. V shed 4 bases and J 4 bases; nucleotides not matched to a gene: 10. The CDR3 runs 16 residues. Germline V gives CDR1 MRHNA, CDR2 SNTAGT. CDR3 nucleotide sequence: TGTGCCAGCAGTGGCGGTTGGACTAGAGATTACAATGAGCAGTTCTTC. This encodes CASSGGWTRDYNEQFF.

The V gene is TRBV10-3, the J gene TRBJ2-1; 9 bases agree with TRBD1. The CDR3 is 14 residues long. V was pared by 10 bases and J by 1 base, with 5 bases of the junction left unmatched. CDR1 is ENHRY and CDR2 is SYGVKD in the germline V gene. In DNA form, the CDR3 reads TGTGCCAGCGAGGGACAGGGTTCCTACAATGAGCAGTTCTTC. This sequence encodes CASEGQGSYNEQFF.

V and J are TRBV6-4 and TRBJ2-3; 8 bases fit TRBD1. Looked up from germline, CDR1 is MRHNA and CDR2 is SNTAGT. This CDR3 has 15 residues. Trimming at V came to 2 bases and at J to 3 bases, leaving 4 bases not matched to a gene. The CDR3 DNA reads as TGTGCCAGCAGTGACCAGGGGGCTGGGACAGATACGCAGTATTTT. As protein: CASSDQGAGTDTQYF.

The CDR3 protein is CASSPAGVAVYEQYF. The CDR3 DNA follows: TGTGCCAGCAGCCCAGCAGGGGTAGCCGTCTACGAGCAGTACTTC. J is TRBJ2-7 and V is TRBV7-9, with D possibly TRBD1 on 6 matching bases. The CDR3 spans 15 residues. Per germline, CDR1 SEHNR and CDR2 FQNEAQ (reference sequence). V was cut by 5 bases and J by 3 bases, with 17 bases left in between.

This sequence joins TRBV28 and TRBJ2-7; tentatively, D is TRBD2 (5 bases). Germline loops: CDR1 MDHEN, CDR2 SYDVKM. Trimming took 7 bases from V and 2 from J, leaving 15 bases between them. The CDR3 has 14 amino acids. CDR3 in amino acids: CASNLRVGTYEQYF. CDR3 nucleotides: TGTGCCAGCAACCTCCGGGTCGGGACCTACGAGCAGTACTTC.

This clone was counted once. This chain uses TRBV29-1 with TRBJ2-1, with 7 bases aligning to TRBD2. The CDR3 sequence is 18 residues long. J lost 6 bases, V lost 0 bases, and 17 bases had no gene match. In germline, CDR1 is SQVTM, CDR2 ANQGSEA. The CDR3 region is CSVEDRSGTPSGANEQFF. Here the CDR3 DNA reads TGCAGCGTTGAAGATAGGAGCGGGACCCCTTCTGGAGCCAATGAGCAGTTCTTC.

The chain employs TRBV7-9 and TRBJ2-5; TRBD2 matches at 7 bases. Near its end, the DNA agrees better with TRBJ2-7, so the J call may be wrong. The germline gives CDR1 SEHNR, CDR2 FQNEAQ (reference sequence). This CDR3 has 15 residues. The CDR3 is CASSFYSSGSYEQYF. CDR3 DNA: TGTGCCAGCAGCTTCTATTCTAGCGGCTCCTACGAGCAGTACTTC.

V usage is TRBV5-4 and J usage is TRBJ1-1, with D possibly being TRBD1 (5 bases). Germline V gene lookup returns CDR1 SGHNT and CDR2 YYREEE (reference sequence). The CDR3 consists of 15 residues. V was pared by 2 bases and J by 3 bases, with 14 bases between. The CDR3 protein is CASSFKGVRDTEAFF. The CDR3 bases are TGTGCCAGCAGCTTCAAAGGGGTTAGGGACACTGAAGCTTTCTTT.

The chain employs TRBV4-1 and TRBJ1-5; D possibly corresponds to TRBD1 (6 bases). CDR3 length: 16 amino acids. Trimming shortened V by 2 bases and J by 9 bases, and 20 bases separated the two germline ends. In germline, CDR1 is MGHRA, CDR2 YSYEKL. The CDR3 bases are TGCGCCAGCAGCCAACAACTGGGGGGGCTAAGAAGGCCCCAGCATTTT. This gives the protein CASSQQLGGLRRPQHF.

The chain carries TRBV19 and TRBJ1-5; D is unresolved. The V end lost 7 bases, the J end lost 1 base, and 11 bases lay between the germline ends. This CDR3 contains 14 residues. Germline CDR1 LNHDA, CDR2 SQIVND (reference sequence). CDR3 DNA sequence: TGTGCCAGTAAGAGGAGTGCAAGCAATCAGCCCCAGCATTTT. This encodes CASKRSASNQPQHF.

The chain has TRBV27 and TRBJ2-7, with TRBD2 matching over 9 bases. The V and J ends lost 7 bases and 4 bases, in that order; junction bases with no gene match: 8. Germline assignment: CDR1 MNHEY and CDR2 SMNVEV (reference sequence). CDR3 length equals 14 residues. The CDR3 region has the DNA TGTGCCAGCACCCCGGCGGGAGGGCCGTACGAGCAGTACTTC. This codes for CASTPAGGPYEQYF.

The V gene is TRBV2, the J gene TRBJ2-7; D gene unclear. This CDR3 contains 12 residues. From germline, CDR1 is SNHLY and CDR2 FYNNEI. The V and J ends lost 5 bases and 2 bases respectively, with 7 bases between them. The CDR3 loop is CASSPLTYEQYF. CDR3 coding DNA: TGTGCCAGCAGTCCCCTTACCTACGAGCAGTACTTC.

The chain has TRBV5-1 and TRBJ2-1; 9 bases map to TRBD2. Trimming removed 2 bases from V and 6 bases from J; junction bases left unmatched: 9. CDR1 and CDR2 from the germline V gene are SGHRS and YFSETQ. This CDR3 region has 16 residues. In DNA form, the CDR3 reads TGCGCCAGCAGCTTCTACAGCGGGAGGTCCCCCAATGAGCAGTTCTTC. Protein product: CASSFYSGRSPNEQFF.

The chain has TRBV6-5 and TRBJ2-5, with 8 bases aligning to TRBD2. In germline, CDR1 is MNHEY, CDR2 SVGAGI. Germline trimming cut 6 bases from V and 5 bases from J; bases unmatched to any gene: 8. The CDR3 runs 14 residues. The CDR3 coding sequence is TGTGCCAGCAGCTCCAGCGGGAGCCATGAGACCCAGTACTTC. Protein product: CASSSSGSHETQYF.

This sequence joins TRBV28 and TRBJ1-3; D remains unclear. V lost 7 bases, J lost 1 base, and 5 bases lay in between. This CDR3 comprises 12 residues. CDR1 MDHEN and CDR2 SYDVKM come from the germline V gene. Written as DNA, the CDR3 is TGTGCCAGCACTACGTCTGGAAACACCATATATTTT. This sequence encodes CASTTSGNTIYF. Full variable domain (rest looked up from reference TRBV28 and TRBJ1-3): DVKVTQSSRYLVKRTGEKVFLECVQDMDHENMFWYRQDPGLGLRLIYFSYDVKMKEKGDIPEGYSVSREKKERFSLILESASTNQTSMYLCASTTSGNTIYFGEGSWLTVV.